This entry concerns a single T cell receptor (beta chain). These data are taken from a study of blood T cell repertoires in COVID-19. Study in general: Collection of acute and convalescent COVID-19 samples took place in the United States, Italy and Spain. The cDNA or gDNA used as material had been derived from T cells, B-cell-depleted T cells, or PBMCs.

Per the authors' pipeline: Cell counts per sample came from amplifying reference gene primers. Assay used: immunoSEQ multiplex PCR; TCRdb lists only in-frame clones, some missing. The V and J calls and clone size come from that table; D and trimming were worked out from the DNA. The table shows about 270,000 clones, with over 75% occurring only once. Trimming removed 3 bases from V and 6 bases from J, with 6 bases in between. CDR3 size: 11 residues. From germline, CDR1 is SQVTM and CDR2 ANQGSEA. V gene TRBV29-1 combines with J gene TRBJ2-1; D is ambiguous. Sequenced input: peripheral blood. The receptor's source is a human donor in a cohort sampled during active COVID-19. CDR3 DNA sequence: TGCAGCGTTGAGCCTAGCAATGAGCAGTTCTTC. This gives the protein CSVEPSNEQFF.